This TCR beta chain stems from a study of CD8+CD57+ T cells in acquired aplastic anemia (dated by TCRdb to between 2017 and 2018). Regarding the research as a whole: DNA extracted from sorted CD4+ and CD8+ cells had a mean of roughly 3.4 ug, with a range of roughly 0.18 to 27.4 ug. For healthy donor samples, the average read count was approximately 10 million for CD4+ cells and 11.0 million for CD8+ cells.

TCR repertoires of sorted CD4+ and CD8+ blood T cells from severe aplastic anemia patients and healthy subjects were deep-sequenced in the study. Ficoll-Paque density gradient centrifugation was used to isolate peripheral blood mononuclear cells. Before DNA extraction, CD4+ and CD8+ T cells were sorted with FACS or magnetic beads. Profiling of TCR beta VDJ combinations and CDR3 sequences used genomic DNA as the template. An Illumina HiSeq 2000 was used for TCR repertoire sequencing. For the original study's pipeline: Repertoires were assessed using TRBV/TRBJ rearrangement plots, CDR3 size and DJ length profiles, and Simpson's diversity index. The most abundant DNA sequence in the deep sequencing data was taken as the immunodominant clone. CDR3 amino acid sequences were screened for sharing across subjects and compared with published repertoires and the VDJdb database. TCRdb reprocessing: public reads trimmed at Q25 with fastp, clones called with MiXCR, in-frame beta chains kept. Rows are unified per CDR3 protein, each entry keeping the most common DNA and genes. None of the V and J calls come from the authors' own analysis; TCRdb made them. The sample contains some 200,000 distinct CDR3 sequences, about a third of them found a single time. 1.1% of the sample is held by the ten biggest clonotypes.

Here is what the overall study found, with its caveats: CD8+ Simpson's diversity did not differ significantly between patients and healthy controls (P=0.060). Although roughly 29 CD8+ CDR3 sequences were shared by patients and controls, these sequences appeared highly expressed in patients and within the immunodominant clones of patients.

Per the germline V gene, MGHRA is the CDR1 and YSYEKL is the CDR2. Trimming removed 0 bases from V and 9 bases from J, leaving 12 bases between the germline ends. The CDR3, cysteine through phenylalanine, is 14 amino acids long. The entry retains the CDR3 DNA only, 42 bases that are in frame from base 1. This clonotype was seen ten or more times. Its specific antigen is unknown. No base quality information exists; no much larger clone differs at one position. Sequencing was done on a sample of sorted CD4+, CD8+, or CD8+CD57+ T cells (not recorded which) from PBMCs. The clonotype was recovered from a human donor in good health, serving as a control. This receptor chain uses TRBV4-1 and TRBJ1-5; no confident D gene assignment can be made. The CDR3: CASSQERDERPQHF. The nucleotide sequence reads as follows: TGCGCCAGCAGCCAAGAGAGGGATGAACGGCCCCAGCATTTT.